A single sample is the source of the 11 T cell receptor beta chains below, sequenced in a study of response to subunit inactivated influenza vaccine. TCRdb re-analysed the RT-PCR reads in MiXCR, keeping a single row per CDR3 protein. Among hundreds of thousands of distinct CDR3 sequences listed, 25% were seen once. This sample comprised CD4+ T cells sorted from PBMCs, obtained roughly 5 days after vaccination. The receptors stem from a middle-aged man who received an inactivated influenza vaccine.

Only a few counts were recorded for this clonotype. This chain joins TRBV7-2 and TRBJ2-1; possibly TRBD1 or TRBD2 for D (5 bases each). From germline, CDR1 is SGHTA and CDR2 FQGNSA. V lost 2 bases and J 5 bases, leaving 13 bases between the germline ends. The CDR3 covers 15 residues. As DNA, the CDR3 is TGTGCCAGCAGCTTAAGTCTAGGGGACCACAATGAGCAGTTCTTC. Residues: CASSLSLGDHNEQFF.

The V gene is TRBV12-3 or TRBV12-4, the J gene TRBJ2-2; 8 bases match TRBD2. The CDR3 consists of 14 residues. The J segment lost 6 bases and the V segment lost 11 bases, leaving 11 bases of the junction unmatched. CDR3 DNA sequence: TGTGCCGGAGCCACGGGGGGGAGGTCCGGGGAGCTGTTTTTT. It codes for CAGATGGRSGELFF.

The genes are TRBV5-1 and TRBJ1-1, with D possibly TRBD1 on 5 matching bases. Trimming cost V 4 bases and J 5 bases, with 12 bases left between them. Germline CDR1 and CDR2: SGHRS and YFSETQ. The CDR3 totals 13 residues. In DNA, the CDR3 is TGCGCCAGCAGCCTGGGGACTGCAACTGAAGCTTTCTTT. Translating gives CASSLGTATEAFF.

This clonotype showed up just a few times. The gene calls are TRBV5-1 and TRBJ2-2; D might be TRBD1 (6 bases). The germline V gene has CDR1 SGHRS and CDR2 YFSETQ. The length of the CDR3 is 15 residues. V dropped 3 bases and J dropped 2 bases, with 11 bases sitting between them. The DNA for the CDR3 is TGCGCCAGCAGCTCCGGGACAACCAACACCGGGGAGCTGTTTTTT. It specifies CASSSGTTNTGELFF.

This clonotype was found many times. The rearrangement uses TRBV11-2 and TRBJ1-6; D might be TRBD1 (5 bases). Deletions cut 2 bases from V and 4 bases from J, with 21 bases between. The CDR3 consists of 19 residues. The V gene's germline CDR1 is SGHAT and CDR2 FQNNGV. The CDR3 region is CASSLSRPAGRLYNSPLHF. The CDR3 nucleotides read TGTGCCAGCAGCTTATCACGTCCCGCAGGGCGGCTTTATAATTCACCCCTCCACTTT.

This clonotype was observed a handful of times. The rearrangement joins TRBV12-3 or TRBV12-4 to TRBJ2-7; the D gene is possibly TRBD2 (6 bases). V was cut by 5 bases and J by 5 bases, with 16 bases left in between. The CDR3 has 14 residues. The CDR3 reads CASSQPGLPHEQYF. CDR3 sequence (DNA): TGTGCCAGCAGTCAACCGGGACTCCCTCACGAGCAGTACTTC.

At least ten counts were recorded for this clonotype. The V call is TRBV5-1, the J call TRBJ1-1, with no clear D. CDR1 and CDR2 (germline): SGHRS, YFSETQ. The germline V and J ends were trimmed by 5 bases and 3 bases, with 14 bases remaining between them. This CDR3 comprises 14 residues. The CDR3 nucleotides are TGCGCCAGCAGAGGCGAGAACGGGGACACTGAAGCTTTCTTT. Translation: CASRGENGDTEAFF. Together with reference TRBV5-1 and TRBJ1-1, the CDR3 gives the full variable domain: KAGVTQTPRYLIKTRGQQVTLSCSPISGHRSVSWYQQTPGQGLQFLFEYFSETQRNKGNFPGRFSGRQFSNSRSEMNVSTLELGDSALYLCASRGENGDTEAFFGQGTRLTVV.

This clonotype was seen once. The rearrangement joins TRBV5-1 to TRBJ2-2; maybe TRBD2 (6 bases). Trimming stripped 1 base from V and 2 bases from J, with 9 bases between. The CDR3 spans 15 residues. The germline V gene encodes CDR1 SGHRS and CDR2 YFSETQ. CDR3 loop: CASSLNSGNTGELFF. CDR3 nucleotide sequence: TGCGCCAGCAGCTTGAATAGCGGCAACACCGGGGAGCTGTTTTTT. Based on the CDR3 plus reference TRBV5-1 and TRBJ2-2, the full variable domain is KAGVTQTPRYLIKTRGQQVTLSCSPISGHRSVSWYQQTPGQGLQFLFEYFSETQRNKGNFPGRFSGRQFSNSRSEMNVSTLELGDSALYLCASSLNSGNTGELFFGEGSRLTVL.

In this sample, this clonotype turned up a few times. V usage is TRBV10-3 and J usage is TRBJ2-3, with D possibly being TRBD1 (5 bases). V lost 0 bases to trimming and J lost 2 bases, with 12 bases between them. Germline V lookup: CDR1 ENHRY, CDR2 SYGVKD. This CDR3 comprises 16 residues. In nucleotides, the CDR3 is TGTGCCATCAGTGAGTCGATTGCCAGGGACACAGATACGCAGTATTTT. This translates into CAISESIARDTDTQYF.

This clonotype was seen at least ten times. The J gene is TRBJ1-2, the V gene TRBV20-1; D call uncertain. The CDR3 runs 11 residues. Germline assignment: CDR1 DFQATT and CDR2 SNEGSKA (reference sequence). V lost 1 base to trimming and J lost 6 bases, with 6 bases between them. This chain's CDR3 is CSARGLDGYTF. Written as DNA, the CDR3 is TGCAGTGCTAGAGGTCTTGATGGCTACACCTTC.

This clonotype was seen a few times. The gene calls are TRBV25-1 and TRBJ2-4, with D tentatively TRBD1 (5 bases). The V end was cut by 11 bases, the J end by 4 bases, with 12 bases between. The germline CDR1 and CDR2 sequences are MGHDK and SYGVNS. The CDR3 has 12 residues. This CDR3 reads CALEKGKNIQYF. The CDR3 DNA follows: TGTGCCCTGGAAAAGGGGAAAAACATTCAGTACTTC.